The 29 T cell receptor beta chains reported below all come from one sample, sequenced in a study of cytomegalovirus exposure and HLA in healthy donors. PCR amplification relied on 60 Vbeta primers (plus 13 Jbeta primers). Generated by immunoSEQ multiplex PCR, the TCRdb table keeps only in-frame clones and is missing some. The sample includes around 150,000 clones, over 80% of them seen just once. Sequencing was carried out using PBMCs. Every receptor here comes from a woman between 18 and 29 years old in good health and CMV-seronegative.

This chain joins TRBV2 and TRBJ2-2; 10 bases are shared with TRBD2. Looked up from germline, CDR1 is SNHLY and CDR2 is FYNNEI. The CDR3 is 14 amino acids. Trimming removed 11 bases from V and 5 bases from J; junction bases left unmatched: 8. The CDR3 coding sequence is TGTGCCGGAAGACTAGCGGGTGGGACCGGGGAGCTGTTTTTT. Encoded protein: CAGRLAGGTGELFF.

This clone was picked up one time. The chain has TRBV30 and TRBJ2-7, with 7 bases that match TRBD2. From germline, CDR1 is GTSNPN and CDR2 SVGIG (reference sequence). V was pared by 1 base and J by 5 bases, with 8 bases of the junction left unmatched. The CDR3 has 14 amino acids. CDR3 DNA sequence: TGTGCCTGGAGTGGAGGTTTGGGAGGGGACGAGCAGTACTTC. It yields the protein CAWSGGLGGDEQYF. Combining the CDR3 with reference TRBV30 and TRBJ2-7 gives the whole variable domain SQTIHQWPATLVQPVGSPLSLECTVEGTSNPNLYWYRQAAGRGLQLLFYSVGIGQISSEVPQNLSASRPQDRQFILSSKKLLLSDSGFYLCAWSGGLGGDEQYFGPGTRLTVT.

The CDR3 DNA sequence: TGTGCCAGCAGTTTAGCCCTAGCGAACACAGATACGCAGTATTTT. This translates into CASSLALANTDTQYF. V gene TRBV27 combines with J gene TRBJ2-3; tentatively, D is TRBD2 (6 bases). Germline V gene sequence: CDR1 MNHEY, CDR2 SMNVEV (reference sequence). This CDR3 is built from 15 residues. Trimming took 2 bases from V and 2 from J, leaving 11 bases between them.

The chain is built from TRBV5-1 and TRBJ1-2, with D possibly TRBD1 on 5 matching bases. CDR3 length equals 14 residues. With 4 bases removed from V and 3 bases from J, the gap between germline ends came to 13 bases. Germline V gives CDR1 SGHRS, CDR2 YFSETQ. The CDR3 DNA reads as TGCGCCAGCAGCGGGGGGGGAATATACTATGGCTACACCTTC. Amino acids: CASSGGGIYYGYTF.

This sequence joins TRBV12-5 and TRBJ1-3, with TRBD1 as a possible D gene (5 bases). Germline-derived CDR1 and CDR2 are LGHNT and FRNRAP. With 7 bases removed from V and 0 bases from J, the gap between germline ends came to 13 bases. The CDR3 runs to 15 residues. DNA of the CDR3: TGTGCTAGTGCCTCGTACAGGAGCTCTGGAAACACCATATATTTT. It codes for CASASYRSSGNTIYF.

This sequence joins TRBV29-1 and TRBJ2-1, with 9 bases fitting TRBD2. With V trimmed by 2 bases and J by 3 bases, 17 bases remained unmatched. The CDR3 has 19 amino acids. The germline CDR1 and CDR2 sequences are SQVTM and ANQGSEA. CDR3 sequence: CSVEMGGFSGTSLYNEQFF. The CDR3 nucleotides read TGCAGCGTTGAAATGGGTGGTTTCTCCGGGACTAGCCTCTACAATGAGCAGTTCTTC.

DNA of the CDR3: TGTGCCAGCAGCGCCAGTGCTGGTTCAGGCGATACGCAGTATTTT. Protein: CASSASAGSGDTQYF. The J gene is TRBJ2-3, the V gene TRBV7-2, with D uncertain. Looked up from germline, CDR1 is SGHTA and CDR2 is FQGNSA. Trimming cost V 5 bases and J 6 bases, with 18 bases left between them. This CDR3 has 15 residues.

V and J are TRBV5-1 and TRBJ1-1; 7 nucleotides match TRBD1. From germline, CDR1 is SGHRS and CDR2 YFSETQ. V lost 6 bases, J lost 0 bases, and 2 bases stayed unmatched. The CDR3 is 13 amino acids. In DNA, the CDR3 is TGCGCCAGCAACAGGGGCATGAACACTGAAGCTTTCTTT. Residues: CASNRGMNTEAFF.

This rearrangement joins TRBV5-1 to TRBJ2-1, with TRBD1 identical over 8 bases. The junction had 6 bases not matched to a gene; V was cut back by 0 bases and J by 7 bases. This CDR3 spans 15 amino acids. Germline-derived CDR1 and CDR2 are SGHRS and YFSETQ. The CDR3 reads CASSLVSGGANEQFF. In nucleotides, the CDR3 is TGCGCCAGCAGCTTGGTATCAGGGGGCGCGAATGAGCAGTTCTTC.

The chain uses TRBV7-9 and TRBJ1-2, with D maybe TRBD1 (5 bases). Germline V gives CDR1 SEHNR, CDR2 FQNEAQ (reference sequence). The CDR3 has 14 residues. Trimming took off 5 bases at V and 5 bases at J, with 15 bases between the two ends. The CDR3 DNA reads TGTGCCAGCAGCATTTCAGGGAAATTATATGGCTACACCTTC. Translated: CASSISGKLYGYTF.

For this clone: This CDR3 is missing its conserved last phenylalanine or tryptophan, likely due to a read error. This chain links TRBV11-2 with TRBJ2-3; D unclear. The CDR3 extends over 11 amino acids. Germline loops: CDR1 SGHAT, CDR2 FQNNGV. V lost 5 bases to trimming and J lost 3 bases, with 3 bases between them. The CDR3 spells CASSLTDTQYL. In DNA form, the CDR3 reads TGTGCCAGCAGCCTAACAGATACGCAGTATCTT.

The CDR3 DNA reads as TGTGCCAGCAGTGAGAGGGCAGTCTATGGCTACACCTTC. Its protein product is CASSERAVYGYTF. This chain links TRBV6-1 with TRBJ1-2; unclear D gene. V was shortened by 3 bases and J by 4 bases, with 9 bases between the two germline ends. The CDR3 consists of 13 residues. CDR1 is MNHNS and CDR2 is SASEGT in the germline V gene.

The sample holds a few counts of this clone. The rearrangement joins TRBV29-1 to TRBJ1-2, with D perhaps TRBD1 (5 bases). V lost 4 bases, J lost 8 bases, and 17 bases lay in between. CDR1 and CDR2 (germline): SQVTM, ANQGSEA. CDR3 size: 13 residues. CDR3 nucleotide sequence: TGCAGCGTTGGCGGCAGGGTTAACGAAGGCTACACCTTC. Translating it yields CSVGGRVNEGYTF.

The genes are TRBV11-2 and TRBJ1-4; tentative D call: TRBD1 (6 bases). With 0 bases removed from V and 15 bases from J, the gap between germline ends came to 14 bases. Per the germline V gene, CDR1 is SGHAT and CDR2 is FQNNGV. This CDR3 is 13 amino acids long. The CDR3 region is CASSLDQGRILFF. CDR3 DNA: TGTGCCAGCAGCTTAGATCAGGGGCGGATTTTGTTTTTT. Full variable domain (missing parts from reference TRBV11-2 and TRBJ1-4): EAGVAQSPRYKIIEKRQSVAFWCNPISGHATLYWYQQILGQGPKLLIQFQNNGVVDDSQLPKDRFSAERLKGVDSTLKIQPAKLEDSAVYLCASSLDQGRILFFGSGTQLSVL.

The genes are TRBV21-1 and TRBJ1-1. TRBV21-1 is a pseudogene locus. The CDR3 has 14 residues. CDR3 nucleotide sequence: TGTGCCAGCAGCAAAGGGGAGGGGAACACTGAAGCTTTCTTT. Translated: CASSKGEGNTEAFF.

The genes are TRBV28 and TRBJ1-2; TRBD1 matches at 8 bases. Unmatched junction bases numbered 4, after V lost 3 bases and J lost 4 bases. Germline V lookup: CDR1 MDHEN, CDR2 SYDVKM. This CDR3 has 14 residues. The CDR3 loop reads CASSFRGQAYGYTF. The CDR3 DNA reads as TGTGCCAGCAGTTTTAGGGGACAGGCCTATGGCTACACCTTC.

A single count supports this clone. The rearrangement uses TRBV6-5 and TRBJ1-1, with TRBD1 matching 7 bases. Germline values: CDR1 MNHEY, CDR2 SVGAGI. Trimming removed 6 bases from V and 10 bases from J; junction bases left unmatched: 5. The length of the CDR3 is 11 residues. The CDR3 protein is CASRRGQGAFF. In DNA, the CDR3 is TGTGCCAGCAGGAGGGGGCAGGGAGCTTTCTTT.

This chain uses TRBV28 with TRBJ1-2; tentative D call: TRBD1 (6 bases). This CDR3 has 15 residues. V lost 5 bases, J lost 2 bases, and 15 bases lay in between. Germline V gives CDR1 MDHEN, CDR2 SYDVKM. DNA for the CDR3: TGTGCCAGCAGTACTCGGACAGTTCGGAACTATGGCTACACCTTC. Its protein product is CASSTRTVRNYGYTF.

The chain uses TRBV4-1 and TRBJ2-2; 11 positions match TRBD2. The V segment lost 4 bases and the J segment 4 bases; nucleotides outside the gene matches: 8. The CDR3 runs to 17 residues. Germline CDR1 MGHRA, CDR2 YSYEKL. The CDR3 DNA reads TGCGCCAGCAGCCCTCTACTAGCGGGGGTTGTCACCGGGGAGCTGTTTTTT. Residues: CASSPLLAGVVTGELFF.

This clone has a single count. This chain links TRBV6-5 with TRBJ1-2; 11 bases agree with TRBD1. V trimming: 4 bases; J trimming: 3 bases; junction bases outside the gene matches: 4. The CDR3 runs to 15 residues. Germline CDR1 is MNHEY and CDR2 is SVGAGI. CDR3 DNA: TGTGCCAGCAGTTCCACGGGACAGGGGGACTATGGCTACACCTTC. Its protein is CASSSTGQGDYGYTF.

The chain joins TRBV28 to TRBJ2-2, with 15 positions matching TRBD2. From germline, CDR1 is MDHEN and CDR2 SYDVKM. Trimming removed 4 bases from V and 1 base from J; junction bases left unmatched: 4. The CDR3 loop spans 18 amino acids. CDR3: CASSSGTSGGRNTGELFF. The CDR3 region has the DNA TGTGCCAGCAGTTCAGGGACTAGCGGGGGGAGGAACACCGGGGAGCTGTTTTTT.

The rearrangement joins TRBV6-5 to TRBJ1-2; D is ambiguous. CDR1 MNHEY and CDR2 SVGAGI come from the germline V gene. The CDR3 covers 14 residues. V lost 0 bases to trimming and J lost 8 bases, with 13 bases between them. CDR3 nucleotides: TGTGCCAGCAGTTACTCTCCCACAGAGGGAGGCTACACCTTC. Protein: CASSYSPTEGGYTF.

The chain carries TRBV5-6 and TRBJ2-2, with D possibly TRBD1 on 6 matching bases. The CDR3 extends over 15 amino acids. V was clipped by 6 bases and J by 6 bases, with 18 bases between them. Germline CDR1 and CDR2: SGHDT and YYEEEE. The CDR3 loop reads CASNFDRTNAGELFF. The CDR3 bases are TGTGCCAGCAATTTTGACAGGACCAACGCCGGGGAGCTGTTTTTT.

The DNA of the CDR3 is TGTGCCAGCAGGTCAAACACTGAAGCTTTCTTT. This gives the protein CASRSNTEAFF. V and J are TRBV6-1 and TRBJ1-1; D remains ambiguous. The CDR3 contains 11 residues. CDR1 MNHNS and CDR2 SASEGT come from the germline V gene. V shed 6 bases and J shed 2 bases, with 4 bases lying between them.

On this clone itself: Other DNA sequences in this sample translate to the same CDR3. The V gene is TRBV5-1, the J gene TRBJ1-4; the match to TRBD1 covers 10 bases. The CDR3 is 15 amino acids. V was pared by 0 bases and J by 8 bases, with 4 bases of the junction left unmatched. Germline CDR1 and CDR2: SGHRS and YFSETQ. DNA of the CDR3: TGCGCCAGCAGCTTGGGGGACAGGGGTGGCGAAAAACTGTTTTTT. As protein: CASSLGDRGGEKLFF.

J is TRBJ1-2 and V is TRBV5-1; 7 positions match TRBD1. The germline CDR1 and CDR2 sequences are SGHRS and YFSETQ. This CDR3 region has 15 residues. The V gene end was trimmed by 4 bases and the J gene end by 0 bases; junction bases not matched to a gene: 6. The CDR3 protein is CASSQRQGANYGYTF. The CDR3 region has the DNA TGCGCCAGCAGCCAAAGACAGGGAGCTAACTATGGCTACACCTTC. Combining the CDR3 with reference TRBV5-1 and TRBJ1-2 gives the whole variable domain KAGVTQTPRYLIKTRGQQVTLSCSPISGHRSVSWYQQTPGQGLQFLFEYFSETQRNKGNFPGRFSGRQFSNSRSEMNVSTLELGDSALYLCASSQRQGANYGYTFGSGTRLTVV.

The chain couples TRBV28 to TRBJ1-2; the D gene is possibly TRBD1 (6 bases). The V and J ends lost 7 bases and 8 bases respectively, with 23 bases between them. CDR3 length: 15 amino acids. From germline, CDR1 is MDHEN and CDR2 SYDVKM. CDR3 in amino acids: CASIPGGGAEIGYTF. The DNA of the CDR3 is TGTGCCAGCATCCCTGGTGGGGGCGCCGAAATCGGCTACACCTTC.

This clone occurred a few times. The chain couples TRBV10-3 to TRBJ1-3; D remains ambiguous. V lost 0 bases to trimming and J lost 1 base, with 7 bases between them. The length of the CDR3 is 15 residues. Germline lookup yields CDR1 ENHRY and CDR2 SYGVKD. CDR3 DNA: TGTGCCATCAGTGAGTCGGAGTTGTCTGGAAACACCATATATTTT. Its protein product is CAISESELSGNTIYF.

The chain joins TRBV6-1 to TRBJ1-5; D gene unclear. Germline lookup yields CDR1 MNHNS and CDR2 SASEGT. The CDR3 has 13 amino acids. V lost 7 bases and J lost 3, with 10 bases in between. Here the CDR3 reads CASKITDNQPQHF. The CDR3 bases are TGTGCCAGCAAGATCACAGACAATCAGCCCCAGCATTTT.